This T cell receptor (beta chain) emerged from a study of cytomegalovirus exposure and HLA in healthy donors. Looking at the study overall: The same platform used for the roughly 650 first-cohort repertoires was also used for the 120 or so validation repertoires, as a later analysis reported.

Method: immunoSEQ multiplex PCR; TCRdb's copy keeps in-frame clones and lacks some. Of roughly 100,000 clones listed, around 87% were seen once; the top ten hold 4% to 4.5%. The donors were members of the validation cohort, which comprised 100 to 150 subjects and was separate from the first cohort of fewer than 700 subjects. The V gene's germline CDR1 is GTSNPN and CDR2 SVGIG (reference sequence). The CDR3 extends over 11 amino acids. Trimming took off 2 bases at V and 2 bases at J, with 4 bases between the two ends. Worth noting for this clone: Its antigen remains unknown.

Study conclusions and caveats: Specific recognition of CMV antigens was confirmed in vitro for a few chains (all CMV-associated). Cytomegalovirus association was listed for roughly 160 TCR beta chains.

The sequence came from a woman between 18 and 29 years old in good health and CMV-seropositive. The sequenced material came from PBMCs. V is TRBV30 and J is TRBJ2-7; D is undetermined. The CDR3 protein is CAWSSAYEQYF. The CDR3 DNA reads TGTGCCTGGAGTTCGGCCTACGAGCAGTACTTC. Looking up the rest from reference TRBV30 and TRBJ2-7 gives the full variable domain: SQTIHQWPATLVQPVGSPLSLECTVEGTSNPNLYWYRQAAGRGLQLLFYSVGIGQISSEVPQNLSASRPQDRQFILSSKKLLLSDSGFYLCAWSSAYEQYFGPGTRLTVT.